A single T cell receptor beta chain is shown here with its context. The clone's antigen remains unknown. Base qualities are not at hand, and no much larger clone is one base apart. This sample stems from a study of control samples from healthy donors and cancer patients (dated by TCRdb to about 2020). The library was prepared using the immunoSEQ multiplex PCR assay. In its TCRdb copy, this immuneACCESS table keeps in-frame sequences only and misses some clones. Where compared with another copy, unresolved V genes explain less than half of these, and the others have no known cause. The sample table holds about 95,000 clones, of which just under 85% were seen once. The ten top clones hold roughly a fifth of the sample. From the cysteine through the phenylalanine, the CDR3 covers 13 amino acids. The CDR3 DNA has 39 bases and is translated from base 1. Trimming takes 5 bases from V and 2 bases from J, and the germline ends sit 9 bases apart. CDR1 and CDR2, per the germline V gene, are MGHDK and SYGVNS.

The sequence was collected from a man younger than 40 in good health. The rearrangement combines TRBV25-1 with TRBJ1-1, and the D gene may be TRBD1, 5 bases matching. The sequenced sample was blood. The nucleotide sequence reads TGTGCCAGCAGTCCCCGGGGCAACACTGAAGCTTTCTTT. It codes for CASSPRGNTEAFF.